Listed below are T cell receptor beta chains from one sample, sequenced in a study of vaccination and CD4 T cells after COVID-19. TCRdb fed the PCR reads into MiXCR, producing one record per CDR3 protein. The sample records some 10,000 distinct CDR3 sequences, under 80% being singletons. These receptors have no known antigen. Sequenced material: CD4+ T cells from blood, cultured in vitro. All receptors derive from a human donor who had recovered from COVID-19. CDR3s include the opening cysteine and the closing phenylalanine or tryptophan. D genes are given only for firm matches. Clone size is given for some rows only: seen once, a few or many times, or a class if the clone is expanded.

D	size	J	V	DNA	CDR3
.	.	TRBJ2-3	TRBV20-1	TGCAGTGCTAGGGCAGATACGCAGTATTTT	CSARADTQYF
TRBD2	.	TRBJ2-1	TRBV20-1	TGCAGTGCTCTCTCTTTACGGGGGGACTCCTACAATGAGCAGTTCTTC	CSALSLRGDSYNEQFF
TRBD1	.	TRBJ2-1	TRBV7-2	TGTGCCAGCAGCCGGGCCGGACAGGGTTTTCCCAATGAGCAGTTCTTC	CASSRAGQGFPNEQFF
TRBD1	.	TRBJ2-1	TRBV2	TGTGCCAGCAGTAACGGACAGGGGGCTGGTAATGAGCAGTTCTTC	CASSNGQGAGNEQFF
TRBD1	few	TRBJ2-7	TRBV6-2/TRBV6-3	TGTGCCACCACCCGACAGGGGGCAAACTCCTACGAGCAGTACTTC	CATTRQGANSYEQYF
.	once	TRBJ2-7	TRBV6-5	TGTGCCAGCAGTTACTCGGGGTGGAGCTCCTACGAGCAGTACTTC	CASSYSGWSSYEQYF
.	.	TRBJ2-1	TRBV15	TGTGCCACCACTAGAGGCCTAGCATCAGGGGAGCAGTTCTTC	CATTRGLASGEQFF
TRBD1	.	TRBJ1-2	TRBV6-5	TGTGCCAGCAGTTACGAGGGACAGCAGGGCTACACCTTC	CASSYEGQQGYTF
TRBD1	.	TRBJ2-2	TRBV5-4	TGTGCCAGCAGCTTTAGTCGCTCAGGGGGCACCGGGGAGCTGTTTTTT	CASSFSRSGGTGELFF
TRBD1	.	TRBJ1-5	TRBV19	TGTGCCAGTAGTACAGGACAGGGAGGTCAGCCCCAGCATTTT	CASSTGQGGQPQHF
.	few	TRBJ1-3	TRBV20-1	TGCAGTGCTAGTGACCGGGACGGCTCTGGAAACACCATATATTTT	CSASDRDGSGNTIYF
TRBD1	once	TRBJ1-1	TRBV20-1	TGCAGTGCTGCAAGGACAGGGACGGACACTGAAGCTTTCTTT	CSAARTGTDTEAFF
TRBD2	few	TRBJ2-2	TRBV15	TGTGCCACCCGACTAGCGGGAGCCACCGGGGAGCTGTTTTTT	CATRLAGATGELFF
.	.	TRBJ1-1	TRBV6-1	TGTGCCAGCACCCCGTCGACAATGAACACTGAAGCTTTCTTT	CASTPSTMNTEAFF
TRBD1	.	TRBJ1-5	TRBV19	TGTGCCAGTAGTTCGGGAACAGGGGGTCAGCCCCAGCATTTT	CASSSGTGGQPQHF
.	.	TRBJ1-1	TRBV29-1	TGCAGCGTGAGGTGGGGGCTTGGCACTGAAGCTTTCTTT	CSVRWGLGTEAFF
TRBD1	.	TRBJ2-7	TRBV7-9	TGTGCCAGCAGCTTAGGACAGGGAATGGACGAGCAGTACTTC	CASSLGQGMDEQYF
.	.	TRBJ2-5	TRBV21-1	TGTGCCAGCAGCAAGAGGGGGCATAGGCAGCGGGAGACCCAGTACTTC	CASSKRGHRQRETQYF
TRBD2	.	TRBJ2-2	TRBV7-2	TGTGCCAGCAGCTTAGGGCTAGCGGGAGGGCCTGCCGGGGAGCTGTTTTTT	CASSLGLAGGPAGELFF
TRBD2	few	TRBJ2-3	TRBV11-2	TGTGCCAGCAGCCCCACTAGCGGGAGGGGAGATACGCAGTATTTT	CASSPTSGRGDTQYF
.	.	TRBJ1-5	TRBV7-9	TGTGCCAGCAGCTTAACGGGGAGTGGTAATCAGCCCCAGCATTTT	CASSLTGSGNQPQHF
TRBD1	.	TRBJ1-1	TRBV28	TGTGCCAGCAGTTTAAGGGGGCCAACTGAAGCTTTCTTT	CASSLRGPTEAFF
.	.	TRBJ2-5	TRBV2	TGTGCCAGCAGTGAAGCTGCGCCGGCCCAGTACTTC	CASSEAAPAQYF
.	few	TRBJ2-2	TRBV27	TGTGCCAGCAGTTCAAACCCCCGGGTTAACACCGGGGAGCTGTTTTTT	CASSSNPRVNTGELFF
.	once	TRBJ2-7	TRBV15	TGTGCCACCAGCAGGGCTGGTGAGGGAAGGCACGAGCAGTACTTC	CATSRAGEGRHEQYF
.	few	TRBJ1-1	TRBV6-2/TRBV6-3	TGTGCCAGCAGCCACCCAAGGTCGGGCACTGAAGCTTTCTTT	CASSHPRSGTEAFF
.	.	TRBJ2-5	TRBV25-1	TGTGCCAGCATGGGGGGAGCGAGGACCTTCCAAGAGACCCAGTACTTC	CASMGGARTFQETQYF
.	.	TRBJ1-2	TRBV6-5	TGTGCCAGCAGTTACTCGCGGCAGGTCTATGGCTACACCTTC	CASSYSRQVYGYTF
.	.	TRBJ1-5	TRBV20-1	TGCAGTGCTAGTACCTCTAATAGCAATCAGCCCCAGCATTTT	CSASTSNSNQPQHF
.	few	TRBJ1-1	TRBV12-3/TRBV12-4	TGTGCCAGCAGTTTAGCGCAGGGGGAAGCTTTCTTT	CASSLAQGEAFF
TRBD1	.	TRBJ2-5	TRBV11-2	TGTGCCAGCAGGAGGACAGGGGTTCTAGAGACCCAGTACTTC	CASRRTGVLETQYF
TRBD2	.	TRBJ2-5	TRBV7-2	TGTGCCAGCAGACGACGCCTAGCGGGAGGAGGAGAGACCCAGTACTTC	CASRRRLAGGGETQYF
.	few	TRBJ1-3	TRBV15	TGTGCCACCAGCGAGCCCAGCTCTGGAAACACCATATATTTT	CATSEPSSGNTIYF
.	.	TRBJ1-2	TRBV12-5	TGTGCTAGTGGTTCCCCAGAAGGGGTCGGCTACACCTTC	CASGSPEGVGYTF
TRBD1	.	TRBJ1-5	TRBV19	TGTGCCAGCAATTACAGGGGGCAGCCCCAGCATTTT	CASNYRGQPQHF
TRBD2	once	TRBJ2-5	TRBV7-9	TGTGCCAGCACCAGACTAGCGGGGGGCCGCCAAGAGACCCAGTACTTC	CASTRLAGGRQETQYF
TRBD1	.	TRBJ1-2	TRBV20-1	TGCAGTGCAAAGACCGGGACAGGGGCTTATGGCTACACCTTC	CSAKTGTGAYGYTF
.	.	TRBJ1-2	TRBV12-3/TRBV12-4	TGTGCCAGCGGGTCGGACGGGGACTATGGCTACACCTTC	CASGSDGDYGYTF
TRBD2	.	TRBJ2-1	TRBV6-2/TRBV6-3	TGTGCCAGCAGACACCGCGGGGGGGCCTACAATGAGCAGTTCTTC	CASRHRGGAYNEQFF
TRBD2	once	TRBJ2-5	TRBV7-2	TGTGCCAGCAGACACAGGACTAGCGGCGCGGGGACCCAGTACTTC	CASRHRTSGAGTQYF
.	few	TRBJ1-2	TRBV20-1	TGCAGTGCTAGACCTGAGGCTAACTATGGCTACACCTTC	CSARPEANYGYTF
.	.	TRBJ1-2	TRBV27	TGTGCCAGCAGTTCCCGGGGGCAGGGGTACTATGGCTACACCTTC	CASSSRGQGYYGYTF
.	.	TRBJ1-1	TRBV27	TGTGCCAGCAGTATAACAGTGAACACTGAAGCTTTCTTT	CASSITVNTEAFF
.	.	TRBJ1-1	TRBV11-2	TGTGCCAGCAGCTTACTTGCGAACACTGAAGCTTTCTTT	CASSLLANTEAFF
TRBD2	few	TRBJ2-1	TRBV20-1	TGCAGTGCTGCCCGAGCGGGAGGGGAGTATGAGCAGTTCTTC	CSAARAGGEYEQFF
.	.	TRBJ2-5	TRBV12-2	TGTGCAAGTCGCTTAGTCGGGGACAGGGGGCGGCAAGAGACCCAGTACTTC	CASRLVGDRGRQETQYF
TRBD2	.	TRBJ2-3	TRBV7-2	TGTGCCAGCAGCTTAGCGCCTAGCGGGGGGGCCACAGATACGCAGTATTTT	CASSLAPSGGATDTQYF
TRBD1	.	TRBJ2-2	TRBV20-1	TGCAGTGCTGTAGGGACAGAAGGGGCCGGGGAGCTGTTTTTT	CSAVGTEGAGELFF
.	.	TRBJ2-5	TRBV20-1	TGCAGTGCCGAGCGTGGGGGCGACCAAGAGACCCAGTACTTC	CSAERGGDQETQYF
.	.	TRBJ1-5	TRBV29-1	TGCAGCGTATCCGGGACGGAGAATCAGCCCCAGCATTTT	CSVSGTENQPQHF
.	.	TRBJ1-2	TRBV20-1	TGCAGTGCAAACGAGGGGGGCAGGGACTATGGCTACACCTTC	CSANEGGRDYGYTF
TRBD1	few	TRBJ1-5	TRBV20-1	TGCAGTGCTAGACGCGGGACAGATAGCAATCAGCCCCAGCATTTT	CSARRGTDSNQPQHF
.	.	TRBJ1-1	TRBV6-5	TGTGCCAGCAGTTACTCGGCCGGGGTAACTGAAGCTTTCTTT	CASSYSAGVTEAFF
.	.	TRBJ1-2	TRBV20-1	TGCAGTGCTAGAGATAAGGCGTTAGGTGGCTACACCTTC	CSARDKALGGYTF